Listed below are T cell receptor beta chains from one sample, sequenced in a study of T cells in Graves' hyperthyroidism and ophthalmopathy. TCRdb redid the calling of the multiplex PCR reads with MiXCR, one entry per CDR3 protein. Of under 400,000 distinct CDR3 sequences listed, about 21% are singletons. The specimen was blood. These receptors all stem from a woman aged 45-59 years with Graves' hyperthyroidism. CDR3s include the opening cysteine and the closing phenylalanine or tryptophan. D genes are given only for firm matches. Some rows have no size entry. The others give once, few or many, or a class for an expanded clone.

>NA|TRBJ1-3|TRBV5-1|many
CASSPGQGRPGNTIYF
TGCGCCAGCAGCCCTGGCCAGGGACGACCTGGAAACACCATATATTTT
>TRBD2|TRBJ2-3|TRBV28|many
CASSFYGTSGTDTQYF
TGTGCCAGCAGTTTTTACGGGACTAGCGGCACAGATACGCAGTATTTT
>NA|TRBJ1-2|TRBV7-8|NA
CASSLVPGLEGYTF
TGTGCCAGCAGCTTAGTACCAGGGTTGGAGGGCTACACCTTC
>NA|TRBJ2-5|TRBV20-1|NA
CSANLAKETQYF
TGCAGTGCCAATCTAGCGAAAGAGACCCAGTACTTC
>TRBD1|TRBJ1-2|TRBV29-1|few
CSVFGQGGGYTF
TGCAGCGTTTTTGGACAGGGAGGCGGCTACACCTTC
>NA|TRBJ2-2|TRBV2|NA
CASRGAGENTGELFF
TGTGCCAGCAGGGGGGCGGGGGAAAACACCGGGGAGCTGTTTTTT
>NA|TRBJ2-7|TRBV7-9|many
CASSLALGSSYEQYF
TGTGCCAGCAGCTTAGCTCTAGGGAGCTCCTACGAGCAGTACTTC
>TRBD1|TRBJ1-6|TRBV9|NA
CASSAEGQGYTYNSPLHF
TGTGCCAGCAGCGCAGAAGGACAGGGGTATACCTATAATTCACCCCTCCACTTT
>NA|TRBJ2-7|TRBV30|many
CAWSVKQYEQYF
TGTGCCTGGAGTGTTAAACAGTACGAGCAGTACTTC
>TRBD1|TRBJ1-2|TRBV24-1|NA
CATSHPRGTGYTF
TGTGCCACCAGCCACCCCAGGGGGACTGGCTACACCTTC
>TRBD1|TRBJ2-7|TRBV5-1|NA
CASSPTGGFSYEQYF
TGCGCCAGCAGCCCAACAGGGGGCTTCTCCTACGAGCAGTACTTC
>NA|TRBJ2-7|TRBV7-3|many
CASSPGVSYEQYF
TGTGCCAGCAGCCCCGGAGTTTCCTACGAGCAGTACTTC
>NA|TRBJ2-7|TRBV7-9|many
CASSLTGVGTFSYEQYF
TGTGCCAGCAGTCTCACGGGGGTGGGAACTTTCTCCTACGAGCAGTACTTC
>TRBD1|TRBJ1-1|TRBV7-6|NA
CASSWTGRTEAFF
TGTGCCAGCAGCTGGACAGGGAGGACTGAAGCTTTCTTT
>NA|TRBJ1-6|TRBV3-1|few
CASTLGPGGLNSPLHF
TGTGCCAGCACCCTAGGCCCCGGGGGTTTGAATTCACCCCTCCACTTT